The clone carrying this TCR beta chain was seen more than once but under ten times. Its antigen remains unidentified. This entry comes from a study of T cell repertoires in cytomegalovirus infection. About the study: Selected CMV epitopes included recently identified HLA-C-restricted ones as well as well-studied HLA-B-restricted ones. CMV infection plus the matching HLA type was flagged by public TCR beta signatures. Study outcomes and limitations: Clonotype analysis showed dominance of the ex vivo response by HLA-C-restricted CMV-specific TCR beta clonotypes.

The V gene end was trimmed by 6 bases and the J gene end by 5 bases; junction bases not matched to a gene: 9. Germline V gene sequence: CDR1 MNHEY, CDR2 SVGAGI. This CDR3 is built from 15 residues. A single record per CDR3 protein comes from TCRdb applying MiXCR to the reads. The sample shows 550,000 to 700,000 distinct CDR3 sequences, approximately 40% of them seen only once. Sample: cultured PBMCs, taken from culture after CMV antigen stimulation. This clonotype was obtained from a human donor in good health (CMV status not recorded). Some clones in this sample may be carry-over from other donors' samples. This chain joins TRBV6-5 and TRBJ1-5; 8 nucleotides match TRBD1. This CDR3 reads CASSQGQGIYQPQHF. Written as DNA, the CDR3 is TGTGCCAGCAGCCAAGGACAGGGCATTTATCAGCCCCAGCATTTT.